The 24 T cell receptor beta chains given below trace back to one sample, sequenced in a study of OX40 agonist ivuxolimab in advanced cancers. This table comes from immunoSEQ multiplex PCR, and its TCRdb copy is limited to in-frame clones, with some not included. The sample comprises about 79,000 clones, approximately 85% of which are singletons, and 3.5% to 5% rests with the top ten. The sample here was CD4+ or CD8+ T cells sorted from blood, taken in a trial of the OX40 agonist ivuxolimab. The source of these receptors is an adult with an advanced solid tumor such as melanoma, head and neck, liver or kidney cancer.

This chain uses TRBV6-6 with TRBJ2-2, with 7 bases that match TRBD1. This CDR3 comprises 15 residues. V lost 5 bases, J lost 5 bases, and 8 bases stayed unmatched. Germline CDR1 reads MNHNY; CDR2 reads SVGAGI (reference sequence). CDR3 sequence reads: CASSRQGGSTGELFF. In DNA, the CDR3 is TGTGCCAGCAGTAGACAGGGTGGTTCAACCGGGGAGCTGTTTTTT.

The CDR3 is CALGGETQYF. Here the CDR3 DNA reads TGTGCCCTAGGGGGGGAGACCCAGTACTTC. The chain recombines TRBV30 with TRBJ2-5; either TRBD1 or TRBD2 may fit D (6 bases each). Looked up from germline, CDR1 is GTSNPN and CDR2 is SVGIG (reference sequence). The CDR3 covers 10 residues. Trimming took 8 bases from V and 5 from J, leaving 9 bases between them. Based on the CDR3 plus reference TRBV30 and TRBJ2-5, the full variable domain is SQTIHQWPATLVQPVGSPLSLECTVEGTSNPNLYWYRQAAGRGLQLLFYSVGIGQISSEVPQNLSASRPQDRQFILSSKKLLLSDSGFYLCALGGETQYFGPGTRLLVL.

The gene calls are TRBV5-5 and TRBJ2-1; 11 nucleotides line up with TRBD2. This CDR3 has 16 amino acids. CDR1 is SGHKS and CDR2 is YYEKEE in the germline V gene (reference sequence). V dropped 4 bases and J dropped 2; count of bases not matched to a gene: 5. The CDR3 reads CASSQGTSGTYNEQFF. CDR3 nucleotides: TGTGCCAGCAGCCAGGGGACTAGCGGTACCTACAATGAGCAGTTCTTC. Full variable domain (rest looked up from reference TRBV5-5 and TRBJ2-1): DAGVTQSPTHLIKTRGQQVTLRCSPISGHKSVSWYQQVLGQGPQFIFQYYEKEERGRGNFPDRFSARQFPNYSSELNVNALLLGDSALYLCASSQGTSGTYNEQFFGPGTRLTVL.

The rearrangement uses TRBV27 and TRBJ2-3; TRBD1 is a possible D gene (5 bases). The germline gives CDR1 MNHEY, CDR2 SMNVEV (reference sequence). CDR3 length: 13 amino acids. Trimming stripped 5 bases from V and 1 base from J, with 7 bases between. In DNA form, the CDR3 reads TGTGCCAGCAGTCGCAGGGGCACAGATACGCAGTATTTT. Protein sequence: CASSRRGTDTQYF.

The rearrangement uses TRBV27 and TRBJ2-2; 14 bases line up with TRBD2. Per the germline V gene, CDR1 is MNHEY and CDR2 is SMNVEV (reference sequence). This CDR3 region has 15 residues. V dropped 6 bases and J dropped 6; count of bases not matched to a gene: 3. Written as DNA, the CDR3 is TGTGCCAGCAGACAGGGACTAGCGGGAGCCGGGGAGCTGTTTTTT. It specifies CASRQGLAGAGELFF.

This rearrangement joins TRBV18 to TRBJ2-5, with TRBD2 matching 13 bases. Germline V lookup: CDR1 KGHSH, CDR2 LQKENI. The CDR3 loop spans 18 amino acids. Trimming cost V 4 bases and J 2 bases; bases outside gene matches: 10. CDR3 region: CASSRTSGSSSVQETQYF. The CDR3 bases are TGTGCCAGCTCACGGACTAGCGGGAGCTCCTCGGTACAAGAGACCCAGTACTTC.

The J gene is TRBJ2-7, the V gene TRBV5-1, with 13 bases identical to TRBD2. CDR1 and CDR2 (germline): SGHRS, YFSETQ. This CDR3 has 15 amino acids. With V trimmed by 0 bases and J by 4 bases, 1 base remained unmatched. CDR3 nucleotide sequence: TGCGCCAGCAGCTTGGAACTAGCGGGAGGGTACGAGCAGTACTTC. As protein: CASSLELAGGYEQYF. Variable domain in full (rest from reference TRBV5-1 and TRBJ2-7): KAGVTQTPRYLIKTRGQQVTLSCSPISGHRSVSWYQQTPGQGLQFLFEYFSETQRNKGNFPGRFSGRQFSNSRSEMNVSTLELGDSALYLCASSLELAGGYEQYFGPGTRLTVT.

As DNA, the CDR3 is TGTGCCAGTACTGGTGGGTCAGATACGCAGTATTTT. It is translated as CASTGGSDTQYF. V usage is TRBV19 and J usage is TRBJ2-3, with D unclear. The V gene lost 7 bases and the J gene lost 4 bases, with 9 bases spanning the gap. The CDR3 is 12 amino acids. Per germline, CDR1 LNHDA and CDR2 SQIVND (reference sequence). The full variable domain, completed using reference TRBV19 and TRBJ2-3, is DGGITQSPKYLFRKEGQNVTLSCEQNLNHDAMYWYRQDPGQGLRLIYYSQIVNDFQKGDIAEGYSVSREKKESFPLTVTSAQKNPTAFYLCASTGGSDTQYFGPGTRLTVL.

The chain links TRBV7-9 to TRBJ1-1, with a tentative D call TRBD1 (6 bases). CDR1 and CDR2 from the germline V gene are SEHNR and FQNEAQ (reference sequence). V was clipped by 3 bases and J by 1 base, with 6 bases between them. The CDR3 consists of 13 residues. CDR3 nucleotides: TGTGCCAGCAGCTTGACAGGGAACACTGAAGCTTTCTTT. Translated: CASSLTGNTEAFF.

The chain has TRBV19 and TRBJ1-4; TRBD1 is a possible D gene (6 bases). Germline V lookup: CDR1 LNHDA, CDR2 SQIVND (reference sequence). V was cut by 3 bases and J by 0 bases, with 14 bases left in between. The CDR3 totals 17 residues. CDR3 region: CASSISRGHSTNEKLFF. The CDR3 DNA sequence: TGTGCCAGTAGTATCTCACGGGGGCATTCAACTAATGAAAAACTGTTTTTT.

The chain is built from TRBV6-1 and TRBJ1-4, with D tentatively TRBD1 (6 bases). Between the trimmed V and J ends, which lost 6 bases and 2 bases, there was a span of 13 bases. Germline CDR1 and CDR2: MNHNS and SASEGT. This CDR3 is 15 amino acids long. The CDR3 DNA follows: TGTGCCAGCAGCACTTCAACAGGGACTAATGAAAAACTGTTTTTT. Protein product: CASSTSTGTNEKLFF.

V usage is TRBV28 and J usage is TRBJ1-2; D ambiguous. CDR1 MDHEN and CDR2 SYDVKM come from the germline V gene. The CDR3 covers 12 residues. V lost 3 bases and J lost 5, with 7 bases in between. CDR3 loop: CASSFSLYGYTF. In DNA, the CDR3 is TGTGCCAGCAGTTTTTCCCTGTATGGCTACACCTTC.

This clone appeared a few times. The rearrangement links TRBV5-1 to TRBJ2-5; 9 bases are a match to TRBD2. This CDR3 is 16 amino acids long. The germline V gene encodes CDR1 SGHRS and CDR2 YFSETQ. Losses at the gene ends were 2 bases for V and 2 bases for J; bases not matched to a gene: 7. The CDR3 nucleotides are TGCGCCAGCAGCTTCACGGGACTAGCAATACAAGAGACCCAGTACTTC. Translation gives CASSFTGLAIQETQYF.

V usage is TRBV18 and J usage is TRBJ1-1, with D maybe TRBD1 (5 bases). The germline CDR1 and CDR2 sequences are KGHSH and LQKENI. Trimming took 4 bases from V and 5 from J, leaving 14 bases between them. This CDR3 spans 14 amino acids. The CDR3 sequence is CASSRDFLGTEAFF. CDR3 DNA sequence: TGTGCCAGCTCACGGGACTTCCTGGGGACTGAAGCTTTCTTT.

This clone was observed a handful of times. The genes are TRBV7-3 and TRBJ2-2, with D unresolved. Trimming pared 4 bases from V and 2 bases from J, leaving 8 bases between. Per the germline V gene, CDR1 is SGHTA and CDR2 is FQGTGA. CDR3 length: 14 residues. This CDR3 is CASSSTANTGELFF. CDR3 sequence (DNA): TGTGCCAGCAGCTCAACGGCAAACACCGGGGAGCTGTTTTTT.

This chain joins TRBV13 and TRBJ2-2, with D tentatively TRBD1 (6 bases). Trimming stripped 3 bases from V and 7 bases from J, with 18 bases between. CDR1 and CDR2 from the germline V gene are PRHDT and FYEKMQ (reference sequence). The CDR3 is made up of 16 amino acids. CDR3 loop: CASSFRAGDLVGELFF. In DNA form, the CDR3 reads TGTGCCAGCAGCTTTCGGGCAGGGGACCTGGTCGGGGAGCTGTTTTTT. The full variable domain, with the rest looked up from reference TRBV13 and TRBJ2-2, is AAGVIQSPRHLIKEKRETATLKCYPIPRHDTVYWYQQGPGQDPQFLISFYEKMQSDKGSIPDRFSAQQFSDYHSELNMSSLELGDSALYFCASSFRAGDLVGELFFGEGSRLTVL.

The gene calls are TRBV25-1 and TRBJ2-3; D unresolved. The CDR3 contains 14 residues. Germline-derived CDR1 and CDR2 are MGHDK and SYGVNS. With 6 bases removed from V and 0 bases from J, the gap between germline ends came to 10 bases. For the CDR3, the DNA is TGTGCCAGCAGAAAGGAATTGAGCACAGATACGCAGTATTTT. Encoded protein: CASRKELSTDTQYF.

The rearrangement links TRBV28 to TRBJ1-2; 8 positions match TRBD1. Trimming cost V 4 bases and J 3 bases; bases outside gene matches: 10. The germline gives CDR1 MDHEN, CDR2 SYDVKM. CDR3 length: 16 residues. The CDR3: CASSSPGQVGYYGYTF. The CDR3 DNA is TGTGCCAGCAGTTCCCCGGGACAGGTGGGGTACTATGGCTACACCTTC.

The chain couples TRBV7-8 to TRBJ2-6; 10 bases agree with TRBD1. Germline-derived CDR1 and CDR2 are SGHVS and FQNEAQ. The CDR3 loop spans 16 amino acids. V dropped 6 bases and J dropped 4; count of bases not matched to a gene: 6. CDR3 in DNA: TGTGCCAGCAGGAGACAGGGGGCGCCGGGGGCCAACGTCCTGACTTTC. This gives the protein CASRRQGAPGANVLTF. Looking up the rest from reference TRBV7-8 and TRBJ2-6 gives the full variable domain: GAGVSQSPRYKVAKRGQDVALRCDPISGHVSLFWYQQALGQGPEFLTYFQNEAQLDKSGLPSDRFFAERPEGSVSTLKIQRTQQEDSAVYLCASRRQGAPGANVLTFGAGSRLTVL.

The chain combines TRBV6-1 with TRBJ2-7; either TRBD1 or TRBD2 may fit D (5 bases each). This CDR3 has 15 residues. Trimming took off 6 bases at V and 3 bases at J, with 18 bases between the two ends. Germline V gives CDR1 MNHNS, CDR2 SASEGT. CDR3 loop: CASSSTERGFYEQYF. Written as DNA, the CDR3 is TGTGCCAGCAGCTCCACGGAGAGGGGTTTCTACGAGCAGTACTTC.

CDR3 in DNA: TGTGCCAGCAGCTTAAACGGGCCCCGGTCGGGCACTGAAGCTTTCTTT. Translation gives CASSLNGPRSGTEAFF. The chain uses TRBV5-6 and TRBJ1-1; unclear D gene. The CDR3 is made up of 16 amino acids. The V gene's germline CDR1 is SGHDT and CDR2 YYEEEE. Trimming cost V 2 bases and J 4 bases, with 18 bases left between them.

The rearrangement uses TRBV2 and TRBJ2-7; 14 nucleotides align to TRBD2. The CDR3 extends over 15 amino acids. The J segment lost 7 bases and the V segment lost 6 bases, leaving 8 bases of the junction unmatched. CDR1 is SNHLY, CDR2 FYNNEI, per germline. The CDR3 region has the DNA TGTGCCAGCAGGGGTGGACTAGCGGGAGGTGGGGAGCAGTACTTC. Its protein is CASRGGLAGGGEQYF.

The CDR3 loop is CASSVSGSGEAFF. In DNA form, the CDR3 reads TGTGCCAGCAGTGTATCCGGGAGTGGTGAAGCTTTCTTT. The chain couples TRBV6-1 to TRBJ1-1; no firm D call. The CDR3 spans 13 residues. Germline lookup yields CDR1 MNHNS and CDR2 SASEGT. V lost 4 bases to trimming and J lost 7 bases, with 13 bases between them.

The gene calls are TRBV19 and TRBJ2-2; D is possibly TRBD1 (6 bases). V shed 3 bases and J shed 6 bases, with 14 bases lying between them. CDR1 is LNHDA, CDR2 SQIVND, per germline (reference sequence). The length of the CDR3 is 15 residues. CDR3 coding DNA: TGTGCCAGTAGTATTCACAGGGTTTCCTCCGGGGAGCTGTTTTTT. Protein: CASSIHRVSSGELFF.